What follows is one T cell receptor (beta chain) and its context. Its specificity is not known. The data belong to a study of cytomegalovirus exposure and HLA in healthy donors. Study-wide findings and caveats: The study assumed roughly uniform donor sequencing depth for presence/absence analyses. When analyzed later, the rates of TCR association showed variation by HLA locus, with DRB1 the most and HLA-C the fewest.

Primers: 60 Vbeta forward and 13 Jbeta reverse. Clones were read by immunoSEQ multiplex PCR, and TCRdb kept only the in-frame ones, dropping some. This table holds roughly 110,000 clones, about 70% found once. CDR1 and CDR2 (germline): MNHEY, SMNVEV (reference sequence). V was trimmed by 3 bases and J by 4 bases, leaving 31 bases between them. The CDR3 is 20 amino acids. The chain couples TRBV27 to TRBJ2-7; D might be TRBD1 (6 bases). This clonotype originated in a human donor in good health. Source material: PBMCs. CDR3 region: CASSFSDPRRQVRSQYEQYF. CDR3 coding DNA: TGTGCCAGCAGTTTCTCCGACCCCCGCCGACAGGTCCGATCTCAATACGAGCAGTACTTC.